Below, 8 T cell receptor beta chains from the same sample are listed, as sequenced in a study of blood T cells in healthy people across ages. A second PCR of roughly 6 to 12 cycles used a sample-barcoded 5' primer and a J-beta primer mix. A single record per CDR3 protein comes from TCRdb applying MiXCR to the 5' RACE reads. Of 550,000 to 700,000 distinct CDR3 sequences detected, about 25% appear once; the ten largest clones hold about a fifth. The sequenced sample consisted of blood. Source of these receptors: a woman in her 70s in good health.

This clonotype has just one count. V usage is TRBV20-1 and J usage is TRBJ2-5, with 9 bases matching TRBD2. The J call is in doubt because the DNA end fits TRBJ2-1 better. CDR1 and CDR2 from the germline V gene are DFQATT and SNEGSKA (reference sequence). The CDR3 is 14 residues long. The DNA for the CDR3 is TGCAGTGCTGGACCAGCGGGGGGAGGCAATGAGCAGTTCTTC. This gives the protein CSAGPAGGGNEQFF.

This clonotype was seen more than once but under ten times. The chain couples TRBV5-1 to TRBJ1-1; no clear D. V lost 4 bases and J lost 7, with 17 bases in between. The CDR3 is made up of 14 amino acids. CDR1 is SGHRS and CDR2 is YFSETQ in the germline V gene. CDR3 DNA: TGCGCCAGCAGCCCCGGGTCATCTTTTGGTGAAGCTTTCTTT. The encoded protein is CASSPGSSFGEAFF.

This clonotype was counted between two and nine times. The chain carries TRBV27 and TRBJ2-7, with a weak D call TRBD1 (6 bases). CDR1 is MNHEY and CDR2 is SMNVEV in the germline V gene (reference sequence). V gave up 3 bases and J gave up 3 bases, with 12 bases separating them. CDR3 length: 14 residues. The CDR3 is CASSFQGINYEQYF. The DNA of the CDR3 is TGTGCCAGCAGTTTCCAGGGGATTAACTACGAGCAGTACTTC.

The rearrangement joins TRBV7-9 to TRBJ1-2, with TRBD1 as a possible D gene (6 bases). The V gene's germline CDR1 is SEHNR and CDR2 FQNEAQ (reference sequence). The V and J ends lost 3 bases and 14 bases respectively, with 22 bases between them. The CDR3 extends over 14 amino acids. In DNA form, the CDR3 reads TGTGCCAGCAGCTTCCGGACAGCCTCAAAGGGACTGACCTTC. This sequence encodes CASSFRTASKGLTF.

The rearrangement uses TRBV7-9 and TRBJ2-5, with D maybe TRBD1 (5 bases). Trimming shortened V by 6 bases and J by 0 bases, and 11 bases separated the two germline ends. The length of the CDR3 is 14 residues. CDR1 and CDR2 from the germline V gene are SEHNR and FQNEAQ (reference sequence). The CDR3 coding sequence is TGTGCCAGCAGTTCGACAGTGCACCAAGAGACCCAGTACTTC. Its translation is CASSSTVHQETQYF.

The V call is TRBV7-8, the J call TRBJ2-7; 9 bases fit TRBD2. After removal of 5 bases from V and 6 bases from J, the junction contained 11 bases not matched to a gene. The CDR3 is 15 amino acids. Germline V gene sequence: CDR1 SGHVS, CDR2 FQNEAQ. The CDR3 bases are TGTGCCAGCAGCCTTGGAGCGGGGGGCTACACCGAGCAGTACTTC. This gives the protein CASSLGAGGYTEQYF.

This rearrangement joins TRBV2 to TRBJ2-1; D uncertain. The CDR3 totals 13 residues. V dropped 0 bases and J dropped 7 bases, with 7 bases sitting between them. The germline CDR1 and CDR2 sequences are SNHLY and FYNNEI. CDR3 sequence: CASSEAMENEQFF. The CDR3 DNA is TGTGCCAGCAGTGAAGCAATGGAGAATGAGCAGTTCTTC.

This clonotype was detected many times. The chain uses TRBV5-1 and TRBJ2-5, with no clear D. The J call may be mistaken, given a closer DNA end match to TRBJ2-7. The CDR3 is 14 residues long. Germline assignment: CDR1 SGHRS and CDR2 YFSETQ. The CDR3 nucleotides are TGCGCCAGCAGCTACGAATCCCCCCTCCACGAGCAGTACTTC. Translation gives CASSYESPLHEQYF.